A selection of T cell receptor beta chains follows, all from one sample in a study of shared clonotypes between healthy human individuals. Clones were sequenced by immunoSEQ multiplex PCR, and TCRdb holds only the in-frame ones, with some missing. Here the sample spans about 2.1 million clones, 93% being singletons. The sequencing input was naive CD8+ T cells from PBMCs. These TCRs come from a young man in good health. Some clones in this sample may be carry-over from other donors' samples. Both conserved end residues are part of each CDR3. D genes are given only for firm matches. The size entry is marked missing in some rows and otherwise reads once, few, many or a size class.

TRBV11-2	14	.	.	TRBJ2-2	CASSPLRVTGELFF	TGTGCCAGCAGCCCCTTGAGAGTCACCGGGGAGCTGTTTTTT
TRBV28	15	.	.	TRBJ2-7	CASSLSLGGNYEQYF	TGTGCCAGCAGTTTATCCCTCGGGGGCAACTACGAGCAGTACTTC
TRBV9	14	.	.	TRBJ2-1	CASSLSPVYNEQFF	TGTGCCAGCAGCCTGTCCCCGGTTTACAATGAGCAGTTCTTC
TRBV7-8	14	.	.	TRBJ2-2	CASSRYENTGELFF	TGTGCCAGCAGCCGGTACGAAAACACCGGGGAGCTGTTTTTT
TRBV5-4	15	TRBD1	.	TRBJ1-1	CASNPPGQMNTEAFF	TGTGCCAGCAACCCCCCGGGACAGATGAACACTGAAGCTTTCTTT
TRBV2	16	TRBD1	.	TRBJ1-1	CASSENRDRGNTEAFF	TGTGCCAGCAGTGAAAACCGGGACAGGGGAAACACTGAAGCTTTCTTT
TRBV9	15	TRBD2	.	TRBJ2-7	CASSVAGTSGYEQYF	TGTGCCAGCAGCGTAGCCGGGACTAGCGGGTACGAGCAGTACTTC
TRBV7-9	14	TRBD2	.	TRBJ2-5	CASSSRERGETQYF	TGTGCCAGCAGCTCCCGGGAGCGGGGGGAGACCCAGTACTTC
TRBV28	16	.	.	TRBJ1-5	CASSLGSGYSNQPQHF	TGTGCCAGCAGTTTAGGGTCGGGATACAGCAATCAGCCCCAGCATTTT
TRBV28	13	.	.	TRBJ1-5	CASSLKDNQPQHF	TGTGCCAGCAGTTTAAAGGACAATCAGCCCCAGCATTTT
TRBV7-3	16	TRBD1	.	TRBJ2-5	CASSAGQGLWGETQYF	TGTGCCAGCAGCGCGGGACAGGGGTTATGGGGAGAGACCCAGTACTTC
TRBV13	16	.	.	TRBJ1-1	CASSLGTQLRGTEAFF	TGTGCCAGCAGCCTGGGAACACAACTACGCGGCACTGAAGCTTTCTTT
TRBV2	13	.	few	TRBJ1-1	CASSSGQNTEAFF	TGTGCCAGCAGTTCGGGACAGAACACTGAAGCTTTCTTT
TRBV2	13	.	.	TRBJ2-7	CASSGSFSYEQYF	TGTGCCAGCAGTGGTTCTTTCTCCTACGAGCAGTACTTC
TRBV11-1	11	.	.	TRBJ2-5	CASSNGETQYF	TGTGCCAGCAGCAACGGGGAGACCCAGTACTTC
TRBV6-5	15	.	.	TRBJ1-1	CASSYSATLNTEAFF	TGTGCCAGCAGTTACTCGGCCACCCTGAACACTGAAGCTTTCTTT
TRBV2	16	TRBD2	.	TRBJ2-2	CASSSGTSGRTGELFF	TGTGCCAGCAGTTCCGGGACTAGCGGGAGGACCGGGGAGCTGTTTTTT
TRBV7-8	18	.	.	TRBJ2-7	CASSFSFMGAGTSYEQYF	TGTGCCAGCAGCTTTTCCTTCATGGGGGCGGGAACCTCCTACGAGCAGTACTTC
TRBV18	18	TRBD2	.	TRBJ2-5	CASSPPGTSGRPQETQYF	TGTGCCAGCTCACCACCCGGGACTAGCGGGAGACCCCAAGAGACCCAGTACTTC
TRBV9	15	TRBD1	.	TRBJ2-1	CASSSRQGAYNEQFF	TGTGCCAGCAGCTCTAGACAGGGGGCCTACAATGAGCAGTTCTTC
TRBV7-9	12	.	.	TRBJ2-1	CASSLALDEQFF	TGTGCCAGCAGCTTAGCTTTGGATGAGCAGTTCTTC
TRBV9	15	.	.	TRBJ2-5	CASSVGGAPQETQYF	TGTGCCAGCAGCGTGGGGGGAGCCCCCCAAGAGACCCAGTACTTC
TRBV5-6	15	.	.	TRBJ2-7	CASNSGFEHSYEQYF	TGTGCCAGCAACTCAGGGTTCGAACATTCCTACGAGCAGTACTTC
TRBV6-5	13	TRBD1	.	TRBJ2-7	CASSPGQFHEQYF	TGTGCCAGCAGTCCGGGACAGTTCCACGAGCAGTACTTC